A selection of T cell receptor beta chains follows, all from one sample in a study of T cell changes during pregnancy in multiple sclerosis. Sequencing used immunoSEQ multiplex PCR; TCRdb keeps in-frame clones, though not all of them. The sample holds tens of thousands of clones, 93% seen once. The sequenced sample was CD8+ T cells from peripheral blood mononuclear cells, obtained after pregnancy. These receptors were obtained from a female donor with multiple sclerosis, enrolled in a pregnancy study. CDR3s include the opening cysteine and the closing phenylalanine or tryptophan. The D gene is left open where the match is weak. Size is stated for part of the rows, as once, few or many counts, or as a class when the clone is expanded.

abundance: .; v_gene: TRBV9; j_gene: TRBJ1-1; d_gene: .; CDR3aa: CASSPRVTNTEAFF; CDR3nt: TGTGCCAGCAGCCCCAGGGTAACGAACACTGAAGCTTTCTTT
abundance: .; v_gene: TRBV19; j_gene: TRBJ2-1; d_gene: TRBD1; CDR3aa: CASSLRDRTYNEQFF; CDR3nt: TGTGCCAGTAGTCTCCGGGACAGGACCTACAATGAGCAGTTCTTC
abundance: .; v_gene: TRBV28; j_gene: TRBJ2-7; d_gene: .; CDR3aa: CASSPYEGVDEQYF; CDR3nt: TGTGCCAGCAGTCCGTACGAGGGGGTGGACGAGCAGTACTTC
abundance: .; v_gene: TRBV21-1; j_gene: TRBJ2-7; d_gene: .; CDR3aa: CASSQSPGTGSYEQYF; CDR3nt: TGTGCCAGCAGCCAATCTCCCGGGACAGGGTCCTACGAGCAGTACTTC
abundance: .; v_gene: TRBV13; j_gene: TRBJ2-2; d_gene: .; CDR3aa: CASSSITGINTGELFF; CDR3nt: TGTGCCAGCAGCTCCATAACAGGGATCAACACCGGGGAGCTGTTTTTT
abundance: .; v_gene: TRBV10-3; j_gene: TRBJ2-7; d_gene: TRBD2; CDR3aa: CAIKEGGSQNEQYF; CDR3nt: TGTGCCATCAAGGAGGGAGGGTCCCAGAACGAGCAGTACTTC
abundance: .; v_gene: TRBV7-3; j_gene: TRBJ2-5; d_gene: TRBD2; CDR3aa: CASSATSGSQETQYF; CDR3nt: TGTGCCAGCAGCGCGACTAGCGGCTCACAAGAGACCCAGTACTTC
abundance: .; v_gene: TRBV28; j_gene: TRBJ2-3; d_gene: .; CDR3aa: CASIGGPGDTQYF; CDR3nt: TGTGCCAGCATTGGAGGGCCAGGGGATACGCAGTATTTT
abundance: .; v_gene: TRBV9; j_gene: TRBJ1-1; d_gene: .; CDR3aa: CASSVVRSGTEAFF; CDR3nt: TGTGCCAGCAGCGTAGTTAGGTCGGGCACTGAAGCTTTCTTT
abundance: .; v_gene: TRBV7-2; j_gene: TRBJ2-7; d_gene: TRBD2; CDR3aa: CASSLGLAGSYEQYF; CDR3nt: TGTGCCAGCAGCTTAGGGCTAGCGGGGTCCTACGAGCAGTACTTC
abundance: .; v_gene: TRBV7-6; j_gene: TRBJ2-5; d_gene: .; CDR3aa: CASSLGLGGETQYF; CDR3nt: TGTGCCAGCAGCCTCGGACTAGGGGGGGAGACCCAGTACTTC
abundance: .; v_gene: TRBV15; j_gene: TRBJ1-5; d_gene: TRBD1; CDR3aa: CATSIGQGDGQPQHF; CDR3nt: TGTGCCACCAGCATTGGACAGGGGGACGGTCAGCCCCAGCATTTT
abundance: .; v_gene: TRBV27; j_gene: TRBJ1-2; d_gene: .; CDR3aa: CASSLSLSSNYGYTF; CDR3nt: TGTGCCAGCAGTTTATCCCTTAGTTCTAACTATGGCTACACCTTC
abundance: .; v_gene: TRBV5-4; j_gene: TRBJ2-7; d_gene: TRBD1; CDR3aa: CASSLRGQGHEQYF; CDR3nt: TGTGCCAGCAGCTTGCGGGGACAGGGACACGAGCAGTACTTC
abundance: medium-sized; v_gene: TRBV7-9; j_gene: TRBJ2-1; d_gene: .; CDR3aa: CASSPPLSGVYYNEQFF; CDR3nt: TGTGCCAGCAGCCCTCCCTTGTCGGGAGTATACTACAATGAGCAGTTCTTC
abundance: .; v_gene: TRBV4-2; j_gene: TRBJ1-1; d_gene: .; CDR3aa: CASSQVRDTRTEAFF; CDR3nt: TGTGCCAGCAGCCAAGTCCGGGACACGCGGACTGAAGCTTTCTTT
abundance: .; v_gene: TRBV27; j_gene: TRBJ2-3; d_gene: .; CDR3aa: CASSSLSDTQYF; CDR3nt: TGTGCCAGCAGTTCGTTATCGGATACGCAGTATTTT
abundance: .; v_gene: TRBV5-1; j_gene: TRBJ2-1; d_gene: .; CDR3aa: CASSLPVGGPYNEQFF; CDR3nt: TGCGCCAGCAGCTTGCCGGTGGGAGGCCCCTACAATGAGCAGTTCTTC
abundance: .; v_gene: TRBV6-6; j_gene: TRBJ2-1; d_gene: TRBD1; CDR3aa: CASSPTGSSYNEQFF; CDR3nt: TGTGCCAGCAGTCCGACAGGGAGCTCCTACAATGAGCAGTTCTTC
abundance: .; v_gene: TRBV27; j_gene: TRBJ2-7; d_gene: TRBD1; CDR3aa: CASSLYAGTGDYEQYF; CDR3nt: TGTGCCAGCAGTTTATACGCCGGGACAGGGGACTACGAGCAGTACTTC
abundance: .; v_gene: TRBV6-4; j_gene: TRBJ2-3; d_gene: TRBD2; CDR3aa: CASSQGLAGGADTQYF; CDR3nt: TGTGCCAGCAGCCAAGGACTAGCGGGAGGGGCAGATACGCAGTATTTT
abundance: .; v_gene: TRBV5-1; j_gene: TRBJ2-7; d_gene: TRBD1; CDR3aa: CASSLGTGFYEQYF; CDR3nt: TGCGCCAGCAGCCTGGGGACAGGGTTCTACGAGCAGTACTTC
abundance: .; v_gene: TRBV7-8; j_gene: TRBJ1-1; d_gene: .; CDR3aa: CASSGDRFNTEAFF; CDR3nt: TGTGCCAGCAGCGGAGACCGATTCAACACTGAAGCTTTCTTT
abundance: .; v_gene: TRBV27; j_gene: TRBJ2-1; d_gene: .; CDR3aa: CASSLPGVSDEQFF; CDR3nt: TGTGCCAGCAGTTTACCGGGGGTCTCGGATGAGCAGTTCTTC
abundance: .; v_gene: TRBV9; j_gene: TRBJ1-1; d_gene: .; CDR3aa: CASSVEGVGGVDSNTEAFF; CDR3nt: TGTGCCAGCAGCGTAGAAGGCGTGGGCGGGGTAGACTCGAACACTGAAGCTTTCTTT
abundance: .; v_gene: TRBV19; j_gene: TRBJ1-4; d_gene: .; CDR3aa: CASSSETDLNEKLFF; CDR3nt: TGTGCCAGTAGCTCCGAGACAGATCTTAATGAAAAACTGTTTTTT
abundance: .; v_gene: TRBV6-1; j_gene: TRBJ1-1; d_gene: .; CDR3aa: CASSPSVNTEAFF; CDR3nt: TGTGCCAGCAGCCCTTCGGTGAACACTGAAGCTTTCTTT
abundance: .; v_gene: TRBV6-1; j_gene: TRBJ2-1; d_gene: TRBD1; CDR3aa: CASSEGQGGYNEQFF; CDR3nt: TGTGCCAGCAGTGAAGGACAGGGGGGCTACAATGAGCAGTTCTTC
abundance: .; v_gene: TRBV28; j_gene: TRBJ2-7; d_gene: TRBD1; CDR3aa: CASSLAPGTGDYEQYF; CDR3nt: TGTGCCAGCAGTTTAGCGCCCGGGACAGGGGACTACGAGCAGTACTTC
abundance: .; v_gene: TRBV4-3; j_gene: TRBJ1-2; d_gene: .; CDR3aa: CASSQDSGQGGYTF; CDR3nt: TGCGCCAGCAGCCAAGATTCCGGGCAGGGGGGCTACACCTTC
abundance: .; v_gene: TRBV14; j_gene: TRBJ2-3; d_gene: TRBD1; CDR3aa: CASSLGQPTDTQYF; CDR3nt: TGTGCCAGCAGCCTGGGACAGCCCACAGATACGCAGTATTTT
abundance: .; v_gene: TRBV10-2; j_gene: TRBJ2-1; d_gene: TRBD2; CDR3aa: CASSESSGRAGDEQFF; CDR3nt: TGCGCCAGCAGTGAGTCGAGCGGGAGGGCCGGAGATGAGCAGTTCTTC
abundance: .; v_gene: TRBV27; j_gene: TRBJ2-1; d_gene: .; CDR3aa: CASSPTGTETYNEQFF; CDR3nt: TGTGCCAGCAGTCCAACCGGGACTGAGACCTACAATGAGCAGTTCTTC
abundance: once; v_gene: TRBV5-1; j_gene: TRBJ2-1; d_gene: .; CDR3aa: CASSSLLSGSYNEQFF; CDR3nt: TGCGCCAGCAGCTCCCTGCTGTCAGGCTCCTACAATGAGCAGTTCTTC
abundance: .; v_gene: TRBV10-3; j_gene: TRBJ2-3; d_gene: .; CDR3aa: CAISGVTGQSTDTQYF; CDR3nt: TGTGCCATCAGTGGAGTCACAGGGCAAAGCACAGATACGCAGTATTTT
abundance: once; v_gene: TRBV10-1; j_gene: TRBJ2-2; d_gene: TRBD2; CDR3aa: CASTREREGSTGELFF; CDR3nt: TGCGCCAGCACAAGGGAGCGGGAGGGCTCCACCGGGGAGCTGTTTTTT
abundance: .; v_gene: TRBV5-1; j_gene: TRBJ2-7; d_gene: TRBD1; CDR3aa: CASSLGTASSYEQYF; CDR3nt: TGCGCCAGCTCCCTTGGGACAGCGAGCTCCTACGAGCAGTACTTC
abundance: once; v_gene: TRBV2; j_gene: TRBJ2-7; d_gene: TRBD2; CDR3aa: CASTSMGGSSDEQYF; CDR3nt: TGTGCCAGCACCTCGATGGGGGGGAGTAGTGACGAGCAGTACTTC
abundance: .; v_gene: TRBV4-3; j_gene: TRBJ1-2; d_gene: .; CDR3aa: CASSQGVRSSVDGYTF; CDR3nt: TGCGCCAGCAGCCAAGGCGTGAGGTCCTCGGTTGATGGCTACACCTTC
abundance: .; v_gene: TRBV9; j_gene: TRBJ2-4; d_gene: TRBD1; CDR3aa: CASSEGTAKNIQYF; CDR3nt: TGTGCCAGCAGCGAGGGGACAGCGAAAAACATTCAGTACTTC
abundance: .; v_gene: TRBV11-3; j_gene: TRBJ2-1; d_gene: TRBD2; CDR3aa: CASSSGSGSLWEQFF; CDR3nt: TGTGCCAGCAGCTCCGGTAGCGGGAGCTTATGGGAGCAGTTCTTC
abundance: once; v_gene: TRBV29-1; j_gene: TRBJ1-2; d_gene: .; CDR3aa: CSVGSGLGYTF; CDR3nt: TGCAGCGTTGGTAGCGGGCTCGGCTACACCTTC
abundance: .; v_gene: TRBV10-3; j_gene: TRBJ1-1; d_gene: .; CDR3aa: CAITKGPSEVTEAFF; CDR3nt: TGTGCCATCACCAAAGGCCCATCGGAGGTCACTGAAGCTTTCTTT